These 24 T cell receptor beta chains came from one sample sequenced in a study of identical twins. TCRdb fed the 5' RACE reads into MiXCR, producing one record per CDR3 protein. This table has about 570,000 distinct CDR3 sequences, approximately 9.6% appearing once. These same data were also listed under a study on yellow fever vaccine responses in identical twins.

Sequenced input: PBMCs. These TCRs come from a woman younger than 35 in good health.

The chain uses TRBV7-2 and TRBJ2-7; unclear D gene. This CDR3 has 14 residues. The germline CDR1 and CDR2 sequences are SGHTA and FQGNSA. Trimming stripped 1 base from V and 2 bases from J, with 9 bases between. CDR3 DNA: TGTGCCAGCAGCTTAGGCCTCACAGCCTACGAGCAGTACTTC. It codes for CASSLGLTAYEQYF.

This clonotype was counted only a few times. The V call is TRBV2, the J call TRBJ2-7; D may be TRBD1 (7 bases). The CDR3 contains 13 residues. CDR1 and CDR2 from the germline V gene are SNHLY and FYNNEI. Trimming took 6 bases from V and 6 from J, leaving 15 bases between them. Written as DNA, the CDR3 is TGTGCCAGCAGGGACCAGGGGGACTCCGAGCAGTACTTC. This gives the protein CASRDQGDSEQYF.

In DNA, the CDR3 is TGCAGTGCTCCCGGGACATTCCCTTACTACGAGCAGTACTTC. It yields the protein CSAPGTFPYYEQYF. The chain has TRBV20-1 and TRBJ2-7, with D possibly TRBD1 on 6 matching bases. Trimming removed 5 bases from V and 3 bases from J, with 17 bases in between. The CDR3 has 14 amino acids. Germline CDR1 DFQATT, CDR2 SNEGSKA (reference sequence).

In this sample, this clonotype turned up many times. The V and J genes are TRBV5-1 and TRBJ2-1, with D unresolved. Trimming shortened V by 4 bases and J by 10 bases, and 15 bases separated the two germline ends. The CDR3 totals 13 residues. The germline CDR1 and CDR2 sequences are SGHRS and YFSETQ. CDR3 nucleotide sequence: TGCGCCAGCAGCCCGGTGGGTATCAGGGAGCAGTTCTTC. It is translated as CASSPVGIREQFF.

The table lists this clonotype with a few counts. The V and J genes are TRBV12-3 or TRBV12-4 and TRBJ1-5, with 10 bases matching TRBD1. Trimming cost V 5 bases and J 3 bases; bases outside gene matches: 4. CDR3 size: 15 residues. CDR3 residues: CASSRTGGFNQPQHF. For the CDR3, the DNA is TGTGCCAGCAGTAGGACAGGGGGATTCAATCAGCCCCAGCATTTT.

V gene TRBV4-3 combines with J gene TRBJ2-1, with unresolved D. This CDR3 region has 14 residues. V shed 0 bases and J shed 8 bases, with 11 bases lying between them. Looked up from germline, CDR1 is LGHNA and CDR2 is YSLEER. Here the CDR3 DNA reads TGCGCCAGCAGCCAAGAGTCGGAGTCAGATGAGCAGTTCTTC. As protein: CASSQESESDEQFF.

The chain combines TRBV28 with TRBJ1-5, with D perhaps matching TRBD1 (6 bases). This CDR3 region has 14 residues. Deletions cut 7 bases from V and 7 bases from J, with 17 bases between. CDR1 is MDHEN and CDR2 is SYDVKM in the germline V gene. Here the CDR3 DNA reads TGTGCCAGCACCATGGAGGCAGGGGTGCAGCCCCAGCATTTT. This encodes CASTMEAGVQPQHF. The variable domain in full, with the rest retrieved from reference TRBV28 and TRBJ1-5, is DVKVTQSSRYLVKRTGEKVFLECVQDMDHENMFWYRQDPGLGLRLIYFSYDVKMKEKGDIPEGYSVSREKKERFSLILESASTNQTSMYLCASTMEAGVQPQHFGDGTRLSIL.

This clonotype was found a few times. In DNA form, the CDR3 reads TGTGCCAGCAGCTTAGCGTGGACCCGGGGGAATGAGCAGTTCTTC. This translates into CASSLAWTRGNEQFF. The chain combines TRBV7-2 with TRBJ2-1, with a possible D match to TRBD2 (6 bases). The CDR3 spans 15 residues. V dropped 0 bases and J dropped 7 bases, with 13 bases sitting between them. CDR1 and CDR2 (germline): SGHTA, FQGNSA.

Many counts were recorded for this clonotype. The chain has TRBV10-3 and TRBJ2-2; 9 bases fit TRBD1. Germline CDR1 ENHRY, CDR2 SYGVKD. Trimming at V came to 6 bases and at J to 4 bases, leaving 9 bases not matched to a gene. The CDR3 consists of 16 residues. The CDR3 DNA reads TGTGCCATCAGAACACAGGGGGCGCGTGGCACCGGGGAGCTGTTTTTT. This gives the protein CAIRTQGARGTGELFF.

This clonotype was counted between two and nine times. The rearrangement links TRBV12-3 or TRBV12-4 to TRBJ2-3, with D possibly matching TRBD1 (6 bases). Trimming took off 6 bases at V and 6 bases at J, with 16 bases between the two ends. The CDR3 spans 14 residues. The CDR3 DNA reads TGTGCCAGCAGGGGACACATTCCATCGGATACGCAGTATTTT. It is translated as CASRGHIPSDTQYF.

CDR3 nucleotide sequence: TGTGCCACCAGTAACCCCGGGACAGTGGCCACCGGGGAGCTGTTTTTT. Protein sequence: CATSNPGTVATGELFF. The V and J genes are TRBV24-1 and TRBJ2-2, with 7 bases aligning to TRBD1. The CDR3 contains 16 residues. The junction had 10 bases not matched to a gene; V was cut back by 6 bases and J by 4 bases. Germline V gene sequence: CDR1 KGHDR, CDR2 SFDVKD.

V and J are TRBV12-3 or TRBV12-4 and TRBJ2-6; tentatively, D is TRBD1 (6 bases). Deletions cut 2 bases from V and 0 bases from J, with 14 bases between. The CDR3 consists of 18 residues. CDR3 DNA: TGTGCCAGCAGTTTACCCACTCAGGGGAGCTCTGGGGCCAACGTCCTGACTTTC. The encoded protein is CASSLPTQGSSGANVLTF.

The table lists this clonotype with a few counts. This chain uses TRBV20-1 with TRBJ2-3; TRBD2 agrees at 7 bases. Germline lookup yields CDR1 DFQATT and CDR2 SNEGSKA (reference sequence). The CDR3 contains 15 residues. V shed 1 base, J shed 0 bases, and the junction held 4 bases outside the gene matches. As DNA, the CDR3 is TGCAGTGCTAGAGTTCTAGCGGTCAGCACAGATACGCAGTATTTT. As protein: CSARVLAVSTDTQYF.

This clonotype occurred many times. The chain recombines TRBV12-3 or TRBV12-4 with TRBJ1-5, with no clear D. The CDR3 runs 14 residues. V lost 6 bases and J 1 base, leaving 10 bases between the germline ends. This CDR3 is CASSSGLSNQPQHF. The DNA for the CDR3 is TGTGCCAGCAGCAGTGGGCTGAGCAATCAGCCCCAGCATTTT.

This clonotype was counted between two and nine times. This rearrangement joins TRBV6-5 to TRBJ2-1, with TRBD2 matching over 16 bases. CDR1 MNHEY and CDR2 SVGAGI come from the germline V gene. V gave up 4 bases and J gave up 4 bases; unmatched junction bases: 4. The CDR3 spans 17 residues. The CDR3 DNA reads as TGTGCCAGCAGTTCGGGACTAGCGGGAGGGATGTACAATGAGCAGTTCTTC. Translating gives CASSSGLAGGMYNEQFF.

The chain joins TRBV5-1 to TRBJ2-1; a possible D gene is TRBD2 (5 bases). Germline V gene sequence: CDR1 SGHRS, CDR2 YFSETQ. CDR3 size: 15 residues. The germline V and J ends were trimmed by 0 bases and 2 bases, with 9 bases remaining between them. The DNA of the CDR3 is TGCGCCAGCAGCTTGGGGGAGAGCACCTACAATGAGCAGTTCTTC. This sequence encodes CASSLGESTYNEQFF.

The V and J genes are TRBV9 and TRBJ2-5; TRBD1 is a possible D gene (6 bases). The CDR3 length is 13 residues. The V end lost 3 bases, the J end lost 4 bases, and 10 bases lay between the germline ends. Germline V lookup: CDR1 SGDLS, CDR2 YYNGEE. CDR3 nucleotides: TGTGCCAGCAGCGGGGACATGCGAGAGACCCAGTACTTC. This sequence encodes CASSGDMRETQYF.

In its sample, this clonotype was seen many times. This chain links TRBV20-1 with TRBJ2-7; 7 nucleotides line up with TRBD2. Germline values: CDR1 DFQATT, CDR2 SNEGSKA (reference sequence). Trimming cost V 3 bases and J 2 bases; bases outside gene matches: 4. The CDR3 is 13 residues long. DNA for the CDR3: TGCAGTGCTAGGGGGGAGGGAGCCTACGAGCAGTACTTC. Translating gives CSARGEGAYEQYF.

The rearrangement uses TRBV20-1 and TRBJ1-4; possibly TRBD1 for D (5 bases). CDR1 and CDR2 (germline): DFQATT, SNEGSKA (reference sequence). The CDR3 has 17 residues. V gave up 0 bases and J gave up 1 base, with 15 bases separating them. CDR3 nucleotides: TGCAGTGCTAGAGATTCGAGGAGGGGCGGAACTAATGAAAAACTGTTTTTT. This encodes CSARDSRRGGTNEKLFF.

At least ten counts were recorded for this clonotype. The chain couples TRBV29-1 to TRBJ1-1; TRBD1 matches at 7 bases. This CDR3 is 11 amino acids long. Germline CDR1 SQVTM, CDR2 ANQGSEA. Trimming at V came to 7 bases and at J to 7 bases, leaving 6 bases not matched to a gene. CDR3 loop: CSGGGLGEAFF. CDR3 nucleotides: TGCAGCGGAGGGGGCTTAGGTGAAGCTTTCTTT.

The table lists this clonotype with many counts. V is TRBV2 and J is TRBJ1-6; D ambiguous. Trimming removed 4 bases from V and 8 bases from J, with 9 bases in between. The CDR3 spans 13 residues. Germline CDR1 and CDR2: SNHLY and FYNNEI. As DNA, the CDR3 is TGTGCCAGCAGTGCTGGGTCGGATTCACCCCTCCACTTT. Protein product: CASSAGSDSPLHF. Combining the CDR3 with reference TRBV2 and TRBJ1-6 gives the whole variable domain EPEVTQTPSHQVTQMGQEVILRCVPISNHLYFYWYRQILGQKVEFLVSFYNNEISEKSEIFDDQFSVERPDGSNFTLKIRSTKLEDSAMYFCASSAGSDSPLHFGNGTRLTVT.

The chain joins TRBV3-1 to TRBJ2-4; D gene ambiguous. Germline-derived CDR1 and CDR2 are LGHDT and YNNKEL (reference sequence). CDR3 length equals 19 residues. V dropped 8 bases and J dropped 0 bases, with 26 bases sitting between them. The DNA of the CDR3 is TGTGCCAGCCCCGATACTCAACGGGTTAGGGTATTAGCCAAAAACATTCAGTACTTC. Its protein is CASPDTQRVRVLAKNIQYF.

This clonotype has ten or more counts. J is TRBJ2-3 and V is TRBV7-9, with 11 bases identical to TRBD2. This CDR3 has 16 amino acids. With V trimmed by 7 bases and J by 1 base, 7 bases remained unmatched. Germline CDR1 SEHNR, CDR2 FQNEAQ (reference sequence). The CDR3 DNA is TGTGCCAGCAACATACTACTAGCGGGGGGCACAGATACGCAGTATTTT. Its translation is CASNILLAGGTDTQYF.

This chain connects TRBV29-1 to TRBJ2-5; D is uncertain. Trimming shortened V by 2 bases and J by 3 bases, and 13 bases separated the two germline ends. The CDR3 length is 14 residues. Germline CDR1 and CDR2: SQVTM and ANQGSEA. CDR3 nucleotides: TGCAGCGTTGAATGGGGAACACTTGAAGAGACCCAGTACTTC. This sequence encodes CSVEWGTLEETQYF. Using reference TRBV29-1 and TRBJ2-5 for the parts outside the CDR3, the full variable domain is SAVISQKPSRDICQRGTSLTIQCQVDSQVTMMFWYRQQPGQSLTLIATANQGSEATYESGFVIDKFPISRPNLTFSTLTVSNMSPEDSSIYLCSVEWGTLEETQYFGPGTRLLVL.